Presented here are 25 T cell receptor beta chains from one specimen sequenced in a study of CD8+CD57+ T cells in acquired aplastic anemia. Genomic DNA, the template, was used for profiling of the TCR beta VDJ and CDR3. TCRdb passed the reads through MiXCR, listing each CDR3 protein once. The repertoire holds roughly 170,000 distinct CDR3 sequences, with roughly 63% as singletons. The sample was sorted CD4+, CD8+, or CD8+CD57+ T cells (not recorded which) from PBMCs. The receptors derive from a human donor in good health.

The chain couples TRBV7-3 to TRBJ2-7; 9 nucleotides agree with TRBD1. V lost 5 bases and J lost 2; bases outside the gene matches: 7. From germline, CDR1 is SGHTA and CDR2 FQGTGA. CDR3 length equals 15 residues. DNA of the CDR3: TGTGCCAGCAGCGCCGGACAGGGGCCCCCCTACGAGCAGTACTTC. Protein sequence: CASSAGQGPPYEQYF.

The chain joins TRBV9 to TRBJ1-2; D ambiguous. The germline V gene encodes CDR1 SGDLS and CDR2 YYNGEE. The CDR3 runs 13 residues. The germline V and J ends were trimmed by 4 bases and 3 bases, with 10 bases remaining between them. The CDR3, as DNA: TGTGCCAGCAGCCCCAGGACGGACTATGGCTACACCTTC. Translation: CASSPRTDYGYTF.

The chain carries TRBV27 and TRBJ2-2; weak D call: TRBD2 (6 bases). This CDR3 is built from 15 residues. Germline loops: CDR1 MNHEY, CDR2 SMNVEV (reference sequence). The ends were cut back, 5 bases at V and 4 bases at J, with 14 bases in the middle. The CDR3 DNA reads TGTGCCAGCAGTCCAGGCTGGAGGGGCACCGGGGAGCTGTTTTTT. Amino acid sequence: CASSPGWRGTGELFF.

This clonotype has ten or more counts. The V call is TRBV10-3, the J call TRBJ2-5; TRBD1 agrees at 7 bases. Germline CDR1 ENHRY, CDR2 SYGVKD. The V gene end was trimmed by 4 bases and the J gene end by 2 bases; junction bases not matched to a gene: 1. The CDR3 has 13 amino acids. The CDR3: CAISGDRQETQYF. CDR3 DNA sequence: TGTGCCATCAGTGGGGACAGACAAGAGACCCAGTACTTC.

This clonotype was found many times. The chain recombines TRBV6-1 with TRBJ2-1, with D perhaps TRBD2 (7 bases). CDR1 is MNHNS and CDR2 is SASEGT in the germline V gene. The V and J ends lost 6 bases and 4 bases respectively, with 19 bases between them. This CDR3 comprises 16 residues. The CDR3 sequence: CASRAWWGGRYNEQFF. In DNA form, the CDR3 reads TGTGCCAGCAGGGCATGGTGGGGGGGCCGGTACAATGAGCAGTTCTTC.

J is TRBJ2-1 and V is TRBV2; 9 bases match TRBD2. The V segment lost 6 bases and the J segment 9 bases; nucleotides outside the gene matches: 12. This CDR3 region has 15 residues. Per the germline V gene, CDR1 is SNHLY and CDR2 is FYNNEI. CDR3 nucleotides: TGTGCCAGCAGCGACCGGCGAGCGGGGGGCGGTGAGCAGTTCTTC. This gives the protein CASSDRRAGGGEQFF.

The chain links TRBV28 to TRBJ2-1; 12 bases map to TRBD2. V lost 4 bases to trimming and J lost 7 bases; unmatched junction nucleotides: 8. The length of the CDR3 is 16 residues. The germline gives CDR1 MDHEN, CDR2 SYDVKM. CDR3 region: CASSSAGTSGRNEQFF. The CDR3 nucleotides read TGTGCCAGCAGTTCCGCCGGGACTAGCGGGCGAAATGAGCAGTTCTTC.

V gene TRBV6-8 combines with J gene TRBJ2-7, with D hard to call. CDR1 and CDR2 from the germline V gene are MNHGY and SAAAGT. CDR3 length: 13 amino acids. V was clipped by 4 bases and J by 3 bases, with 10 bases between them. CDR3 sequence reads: CASSSDNSYEQYF. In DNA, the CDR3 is TGTGCCAGCAGTTCAGACAACAGCTACGAGCAGTACTTC.

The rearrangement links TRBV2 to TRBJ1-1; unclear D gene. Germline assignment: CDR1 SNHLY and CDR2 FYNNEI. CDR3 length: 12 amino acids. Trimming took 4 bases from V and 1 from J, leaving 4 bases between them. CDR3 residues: CASSVANTEAFF. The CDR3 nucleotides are TGTGCCAGCAGTGTGGCGAACACTGAAGCTTTCTTT. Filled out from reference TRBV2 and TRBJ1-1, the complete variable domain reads EPEVTQTPSHQVTQMGQEVILRCVPISNHLYFYWYRQILGQKVEFLVSFYNNEISEKSEIFDDQFSVERPDGSNFTLKIRSTKLEDSAMYFCASSVANTEAFFGQGTRLTVV.

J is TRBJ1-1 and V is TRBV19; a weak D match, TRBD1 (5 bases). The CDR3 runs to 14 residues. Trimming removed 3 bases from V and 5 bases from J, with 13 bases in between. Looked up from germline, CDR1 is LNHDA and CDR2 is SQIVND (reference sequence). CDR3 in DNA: TGTGCCAGTAGTATTGCACAGGTTCGAACTGAAGCTTTCTTT. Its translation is CASSIAQVRTEAFF.

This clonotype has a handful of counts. The CDR3 sequence: CSARDALGSSSYEQYF. CDR3 sequence (DNA): TGCAGTGCTAGAGATGCCCTTGGTTCCTCCTCCTACGAGCAGTACTTC. The rearrangement links TRBV20-1 to TRBJ2-7; D uncertain. This CDR3 contains 16 residues. Germline loops: CDR1 DFQATT, CDR2 SNEGSKA (reference sequence). Trimming left V 0 bases short and J 0 bases short, with 15 bases between.

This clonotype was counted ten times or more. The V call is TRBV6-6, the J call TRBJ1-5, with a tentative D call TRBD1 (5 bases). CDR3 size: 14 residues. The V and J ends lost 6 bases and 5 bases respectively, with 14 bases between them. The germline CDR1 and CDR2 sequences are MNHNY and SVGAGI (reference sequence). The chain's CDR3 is CASSDLGGDQPQHF. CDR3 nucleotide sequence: TGTGCCAGCAGCGACTTAGGAGGGGATCAGCCCCAGCATTTT.

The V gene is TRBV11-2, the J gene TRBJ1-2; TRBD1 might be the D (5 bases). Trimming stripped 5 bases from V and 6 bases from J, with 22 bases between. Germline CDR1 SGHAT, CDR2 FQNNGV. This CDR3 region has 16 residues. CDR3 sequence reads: CASSPPPNAQGDGYTF. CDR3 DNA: TGTGCCAGCAGCCCTCCCCCTAACGCCCAGGGTGATGGCTACACCTTC.

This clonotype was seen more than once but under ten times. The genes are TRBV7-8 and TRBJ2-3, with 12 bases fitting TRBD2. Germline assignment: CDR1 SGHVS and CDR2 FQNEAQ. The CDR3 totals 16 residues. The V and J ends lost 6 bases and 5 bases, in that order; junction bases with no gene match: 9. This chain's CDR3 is CASSTRLAGVLDTQYF. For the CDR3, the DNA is TGTGCCAGCAGTACACGACTAGCGGGAGTATTAGATACGCAGTATTTT.

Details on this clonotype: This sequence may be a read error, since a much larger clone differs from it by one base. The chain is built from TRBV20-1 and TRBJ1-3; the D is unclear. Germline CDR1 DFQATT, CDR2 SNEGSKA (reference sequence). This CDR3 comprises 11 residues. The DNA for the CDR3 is TGCAGTGCTAGGTCTGCAAACACCATATGTTTT. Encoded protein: CSARSANTICF.

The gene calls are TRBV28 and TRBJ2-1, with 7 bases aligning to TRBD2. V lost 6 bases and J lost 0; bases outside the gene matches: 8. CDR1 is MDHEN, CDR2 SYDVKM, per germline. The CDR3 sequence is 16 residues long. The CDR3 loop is CASSPTWTSSYNEQFF. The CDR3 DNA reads TGTGCCAGCAGCCCTACGTGGACTAGCTCCTACAATGAGCAGTTCTTC.

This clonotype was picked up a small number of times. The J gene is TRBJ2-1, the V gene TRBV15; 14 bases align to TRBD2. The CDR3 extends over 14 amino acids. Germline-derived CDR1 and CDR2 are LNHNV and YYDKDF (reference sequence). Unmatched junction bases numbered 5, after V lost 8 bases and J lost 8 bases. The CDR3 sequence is CATLGTSGSDEQFF. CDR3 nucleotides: TGTGCCACCCTAGGGACTAGCGGGAGCGATGAGCAGTTCTTC.

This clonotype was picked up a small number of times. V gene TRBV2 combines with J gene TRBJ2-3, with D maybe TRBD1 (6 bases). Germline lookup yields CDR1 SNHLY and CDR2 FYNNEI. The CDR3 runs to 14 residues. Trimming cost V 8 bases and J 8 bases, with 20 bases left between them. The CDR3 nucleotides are TGTGCCAGCCCCGGTCAAGGGGGAGAAGGTACGCAGTATTTT. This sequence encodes CASPGQGGEGTQYF. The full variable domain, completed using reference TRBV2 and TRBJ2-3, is EPEVTQTPSHQVTQMGQEVILRCVPISNHLYFYWYRQILGQKVEFLVSFYNNEISEKSEIFDDQFSVERPDGSNFTLKIRSTKLEDSAMYFCASPGQGGEGTQYFGPGTRLTVL.

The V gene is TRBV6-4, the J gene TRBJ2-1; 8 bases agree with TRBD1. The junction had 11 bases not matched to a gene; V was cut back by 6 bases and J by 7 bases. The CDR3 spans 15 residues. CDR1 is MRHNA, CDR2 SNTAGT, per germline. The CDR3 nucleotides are TGTGCCAGCAGCGCCGCTCCGACAGGGGAGAATGAGCAGTTCTTC. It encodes CASSAAPTGENEQFF.

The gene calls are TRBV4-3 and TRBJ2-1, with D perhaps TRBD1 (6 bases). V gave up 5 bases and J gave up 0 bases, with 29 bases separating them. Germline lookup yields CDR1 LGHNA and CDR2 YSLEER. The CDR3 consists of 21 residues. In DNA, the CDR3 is TGCGCCAGCAGCAAAACAGGGTCGGACGGACGAGACGGGGACTCCTACAATGAGCAGTTCTTC. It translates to CASSKTGSDGRDGDSYNEQFF.

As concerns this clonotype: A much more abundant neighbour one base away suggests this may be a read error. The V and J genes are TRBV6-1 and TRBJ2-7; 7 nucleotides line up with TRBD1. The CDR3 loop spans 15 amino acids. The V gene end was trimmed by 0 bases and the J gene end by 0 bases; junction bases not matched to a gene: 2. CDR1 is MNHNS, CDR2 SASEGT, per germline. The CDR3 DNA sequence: TGTGCCAGCAGTGAAGCCAGGACAGGCTCCTACGAGCAGTACTTC. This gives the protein CASSEARTGSYEQYF.

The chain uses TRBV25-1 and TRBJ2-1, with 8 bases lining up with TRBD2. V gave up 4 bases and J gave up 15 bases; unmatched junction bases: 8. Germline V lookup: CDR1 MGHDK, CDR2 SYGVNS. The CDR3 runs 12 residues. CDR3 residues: CASSGQRGPPFF. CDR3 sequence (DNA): TGTGCCAGCAGTGGTCAGCGGGGGCCCCCGTTCTTC.

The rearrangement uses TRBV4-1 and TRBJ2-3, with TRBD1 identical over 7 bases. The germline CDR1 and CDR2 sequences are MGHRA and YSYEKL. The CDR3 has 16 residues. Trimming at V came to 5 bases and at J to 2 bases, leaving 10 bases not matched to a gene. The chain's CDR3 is CASSDGTEHFTDTQYF. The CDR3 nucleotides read TGCGCCAGCAGCGATGGGACAGAGCATTTCACAGATACGCAGTATTTT.

In nucleotides, the CDR3 is TGCAGTGCTAGTGATTTACATTGGTCGTTGGGTTCACCCCTCCACTTT. Translated, it gives CSASDLHWSLGSPLHF. The chain is built from TRBV20-1 and TRBJ1-6, with unresolved D. The germline gives CDR1 DFQATT, CDR2 SNEGSKA (reference sequence). The ends were cut back, 3 bases at V and 9 bases at J, with 21 bases in the middle. The CDR3 has 16 residues.

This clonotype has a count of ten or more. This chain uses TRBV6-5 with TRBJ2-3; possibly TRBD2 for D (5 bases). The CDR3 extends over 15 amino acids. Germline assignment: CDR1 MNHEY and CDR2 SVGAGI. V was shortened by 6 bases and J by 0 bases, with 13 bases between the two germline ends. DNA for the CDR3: TGTGCCAGCAGCACACTAGTCACCAGCACAGATACGCAGTATTTT. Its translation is CASSTLVTSTDTQYF.